A single sample gave rise to the 5 T cell receptor beta chains below, sequenced in a study of shared clonotypes between healthy human individuals. The table came from immunoSEQ multiplex PCR; TCRdb's copy has only in-frame clones and leaves some out. Among hundreds of thousands of clones listed, roughly 70% were seen once. Material for sequencing was memory CD4+ T cells sorted from blood. Stated subset: CD45RA-negative fraction. These TCRs come from a woman in her thirties in good health.

The chain carries TRBV15 and TRBJ2-7; 10 nucleotides align to TRBD2. Unmatched junction bases numbered 6, after V lost 5 bases and J lost 2 bases. Germline CDR1 reads LNHNV; CDR2 reads YYDKDF (reference sequence). The length of the CDR3 is 15 residues. Here the CDR3 DNA reads TGTGCCACCAGCGACGGACTAGCGGAACCCTACGAGCAGTACTTC. Its protein product is CATSDGLAEPYEQYF.

This clone was counted many times. The V and J genes are TRBV6-4 and TRBJ2-3; TRBD1 agrees at 9 bases. Germline CDR1 reads MRHNA; CDR2 reads SNTAGT. This CDR3 has 17 amino acids. V lost 0 bases to trimming and J lost 6 bases; unmatched junction nucleotides: 10. CDR3 sequence (DNA): TGTGCCAGCAGTGACTCGCCTGGGGGACAGGGCCGGGATACGCAGTATTTT. This encodes CASSDSPGGQGRDTQYF.

This chain joins TRBV6-5 and TRBJ1-4; D may be TRBD1 (5 bases). V was pared by 0 bases and J by 12 bases, with 11 bases between. Germline assignment: CDR1 MNHEY and CDR2 SVGAGI. There are 13 residues in the CDR3. The CDR3 loop is CASSYSFRAELFF. The DNA for the CDR3 is TGTGCCAGCAGTTACTCATTCAGGGCCGAACTGTTTTTT.

The chain recombines TRBV5-1 with TRBJ2-3, with a tentative D call TRBD2 (5 bases). Germline CDR1 and CDR2: SGHRS and YFSETQ. This CDR3 has 15 residues. V gave up 1 base and J gave up 2 bases, with 11 bases separating them. CDR3 region: CASSLFSEVTDTQYF. The CDR3, as DNA: TGCGCCAGCAGCTTGTTTTCGGAGGTCACAGATACGCAGTATTTT.

The CDR3 DNA reads as TGCGCCAGCAGCGAGCGTCCAGCGGGAGGGGGCCATGAGCAGTTCTTC. Amino acid sequence: CASSERPAGGGHEQFF. This sequence joins TRBV5-1 and TRBJ2-1, with TRBD2 matching 10 bases. The CDR3 spans 16 residues. V gave up 4 bases and J gave up 8 bases; unmatched junction bases: 12. Looked up from germline, CDR1 is SGHRS and CDR2 is YFSETQ.